This T cell receptor (beta chain) was obtained from a study of blood T cell repertoires in COVID-19 (dated by TCRdb to between 2020 and 2021). Context from the whole study: Samples covering the acute and convalescent phases of COVID-19 were provided by collaborators in the United States, Italy and Spain. The prospective study material was composed of cDNA or gDNA derived from T cells, B-cell-depleted T cells, or PBMCs. The dataset comprised deeply sampled blood TCRbeta repertoires from subjects exposed to, actively infected with, or recovered from COVID-19. The repertoires were released in a freely available public database meant as a resource for research on the immune response to SARS-CoV-2. Samples were obtained from the ongoing ImmuneRACE study (first 160 participants) and from 1,254 subjects provided by 6 global collaborators. The sample metadata nearly always contained a de-identified subject ID, COVID-19 status, age in years and sex. Where available, HLA class I and class II types were obtained from metadata supplied by the sample provider rather than from assay-based typing. What the work shows at the level of the full study, not this receptor alone: The amount of clinical and demographic metadata varied by source and participant and was provided uncurated.

Each collaborating institution followed its own protocols to collect whole blood in K2EDTA tubes. For TCRbeta analysis, collaborators shipped samples in one of three forms: frozen whole blood, isolated PBMCs, or DNA extracted from either of those sample types. As for this clone: Its specific antigen is unknown. Per-base qualities were not stored, and no clone one base away is much larger.

TCRbeta CDR3 regions were amplified from genomic DNA using the immunoSEQ Assay, a bias-controlled multiplex PCR. The original methods were these. The number of nucleated cells in each sample was estimated from the amplification of reference gene primers within the assay. Sequence reads were collapsed and filtered to measure the absolute abundance of every unique TCRbeta CDR3 rearrangement. For each sample, productive Simpson clonality was calculated as the square root of Simpson's diversity index over productive rearrangements. What TCRdb holds here is the immuneACCESS table cut down to in-frame rearrangements. Part of the clones is not present; checked against another copy, under half of the missing clones reflect an unresolved V gene, and the others are unexplained. V, J and clone size reflect that table, while D and trimming were determined from the DNA. The sample table holds some 130,000 clones, of which about 83% were seen once. The ten largest make up 13% of the sample.

The germline V gene yields SGHRS for CDR1 and YFSETQ for CDR2. From V the trimming removes 3 bases and from J it removes 0 bases, while the gene matches leave 6 bases of the junction unaccounted for. The CDR3 starts with the cysteine, ends with the phenylalanine, and has 16 residues. The CDR3 DNA has 48 bases and is translated from base 1. Sequencing was done on a sample of peripheral blood. Here the chain combines TRBV5-1 and TRBJ2-5, with 9 bases aligning to TRBD2. This TCR derives from a human donor in a cohort sampled during active COVID-19. The DNA reads as follows: TGCGCCAGCAGCTCTCGACTAGCGGCGAACCAAGAGACCCAGTACTTC. Translated, it reads CASSSRLAANQETQYF.